The 14 T cell receptor beta chains listed next were all sequenced from one sample in a study of CXCR3-negative and CXCR3-positive naive CD8 T cells. UMI-labeled 5' RACE TRB cDNA libraries were prepared from the cells. TCRdb reprocessed the 5' RACE reads, keeping one entry per CDR3 protein, no DNA. The listing records approximately 83,000 distinct CDR3 sequences. Material for sequencing was naive CXCR3- CD8+ T cells from blood. The subset: CD45RO-CCR7+CD27+CD95- naive CD8+ T cells lacking CXCR3 (TNR3-). Receptor source: a human donor in good health. Some clones in this sample may be carry-over from other donors' samples.

This chain connects TRBV6-4 to TRBJ2-1; TCRdb calls TRBD2, which cannot be checked without DNA. This CDR3 region has 14 residues. CDR1 is MRHNA and CDR2 is SNTAGT in the germline V gene. CDR3 amino acids: CASSEREGPNEQFF.

This chain joins TRBV7-7 and TRBJ2-1; as DNA is missing, the TRBD2 call by TCRdb cannot be tested. Per germline, CDR1 SSHAT and CDR2 FNYEAQ (reference sequence). CDR3 size: 15 residues. The chain's CDR3 is CASSLGAYTYNEQFF.

This chain links TRBV5-1 with TRBJ2-7; TCRdb outputs TRBD1, but without DNA this stays unchecked. The length of the CDR3 is 15 residues. Germline V gene sequence: CDR1 SGHRS, CDR2 YFSETQ. CDR3 residues: CASSQDRGPSYEQYF.

The CDR3 loop reads CATSREETGEEEKLFF. V is TRBV15 and J is TRBJ1-4; TCRdb picks TRBD1, but there is no DNA to check that call. The CDR3 consists of 16 residues. From germline, CDR1 is LNHNV and CDR2 YYDKDF (reference sequence). Combining the CDR3 with reference TRBV15 and TRBJ1-4 gives the whole variable domain DAMVIQNPRYQVTQFGKPVTLSCSQTLNHNVMYWYQQKSSQAPKLLFHYYDKDFNNEADTPDNFQSRRPNTSFCFLDIRSPGLGDTAMYLCATSREETGEEEKLFFGSGTQLSVL.

The chain carries TRBV7-6 and TRBJ1-1; TCRdb gives TRBD1 as the D gene, but with no DNA this cannot be confirmed. From germline, CDR1 is SGHVS and CDR2 FNYEAQ. This CDR3 comprises 15 residues. The CDR3 here is CASSLEGQVIKEAFF.

The CDR3 sequence is CASSSPGTDTQYF. The chain is built from TRBV5-4 and TRBJ2-3; the D call from TCRdb, TRBD1, cannot be confirmed without DNA. Looked up from germline, CDR1 is SGHNT and CDR2 is YYREEE (reference sequence). There are 13 residues in the CDR3.

J is TRBJ2-3 and V is TRBV4-1. The germline gives CDR1 MGHRA, CDR2 YSYEKL. The CDR3 length is 14 residues. CDR3 protein: CASSQDQRADTQYF.

The chain uses TRBV14 and TRBJ2-1; as DNA is missing, the TRBD2 call by TCRdb cannot be tested. CDR1 and CDR2 (germline): SGHDN, FVKESK. This CDR3 spans 17 amino acids. This chain's CDR3 is CASSQTASGSIYNEQFF.

The rearrangement uses TRBV10-3 and TRBJ2-1. Germline CDR1 ENHRY, CDR2 SYGVKD. The CDR3 is 11 residues long. CDR3 residues: CAISESNEQFF.

The chain is built from TRBV6-5 and TRBJ1-1. The CDR3 consists of 13 residues. In germline, CDR1 is MNHEY, CDR2 SVGAGI. CDR3 loop: CASSYGLGTEAFF.

The rearrangement uses TRBV7-8 and TRBJ2-1. This CDR3 has 16 residues. Germline CDR1 is SGHVS and CDR2 is FQNEAQ. CDR3 amino acids: CASSLRGTYSYNEQFF. Complete variable domain (other parts from reference TRBV7-8 and TRBJ2-1): GAGVSQSPRYKVAKRGQDVALRCDPISGHVSLFWYQQALGQGPEFLTYFQNEAQLDKSGLPSDRFFAERPEGSVSTLKIQRTQQEDSAVYLCASSLRGTYSYNEQFFGPGTRLTVL.

The gene calls are TRBV5-1 and TRBJ2-1; TCRdb picks TRBD1, but there is no DNA to check that call. The CDR3 sequence is 16 residues long. The germline V gene encodes CDR1 SGHRS and CDR2 YFSETQ. CDR3 residues: CASSLALGASYNEQFF.

The rearrangement uses TRBV10-2 and TRBJ2-1; TCRdb lists TRBD1, though no DNA is available to test this call. This CDR3 spans 13 amino acids. CDR1 WSHSY and CDR2 SAAADI come from the germline V gene. CDR3 protein: CASRGGDYNEQFF.

J is TRBJ2-1 and V is TRBV29-1; TCRdb picks TRBD2, but there is no DNA to check that call. The CDR3 is 13 amino acids. Per germline, CDR1 SQVTM and CDR2 ANQGSEA. The CDR3 loop is CSHSGRGYNEQFF.